The TCR beta chain described here comes from a study of T-cell memory formation after mild COVID-19. Study at large: For the most part, TCR clusters were specific to one donor.

Worth noting for this clonotype: The antigen is not known.

5'RACE with constant-segment primers yielded barcoded, UMI-tagged TCR alpha and TCR beta cDNA libraries. TCRdb re-derived calls from the 5' RACE reads in MiXCR, one entry per CDR3 protein. The sample has 85,000 to 130,000 distinct CDR3 sequences; over 8.5% are singletons. Study results and limitations: Later expanders leaned CD4+, whereas day 15 to 85 contracting clones were balanced CD4/CD8.

Input material: PBMCs or a T cell subset sorted from them (not recorded which). The TCR was taken from a man aged 18 to 29 who had mild COVID-19 (a few samples of this study predate the infection). Cell type and time point are not known.

The CDR3 loop is CSARAWDTSPGANVLTF. CDR3 nucleotide sequence: TGCAGTGCTAGAGCCTGGGACACCTCCCCTGGGGCCAACGTCCTGACTTTC. The chain couples TRBV20-1 to TRBJ2-6, with D maybe TRBD1 (6 bases). CDR1 and CDR2 (germline): DFQATT, SNEGSKA (reference sequence). CDR3 size: 17 residues. V was shortened by 1 base and J by 2 bases, with 15 bases between the two germline ends.